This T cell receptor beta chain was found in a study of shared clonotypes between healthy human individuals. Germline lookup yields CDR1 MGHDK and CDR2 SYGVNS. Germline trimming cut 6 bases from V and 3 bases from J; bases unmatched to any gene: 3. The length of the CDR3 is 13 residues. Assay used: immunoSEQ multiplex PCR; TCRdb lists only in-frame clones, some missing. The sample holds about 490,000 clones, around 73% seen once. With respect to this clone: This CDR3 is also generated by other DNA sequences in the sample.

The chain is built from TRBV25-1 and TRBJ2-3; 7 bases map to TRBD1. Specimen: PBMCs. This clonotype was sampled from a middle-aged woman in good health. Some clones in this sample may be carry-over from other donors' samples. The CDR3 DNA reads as TGTGCCAGCAGCCAACAGGGGACAGATACGCAGTATTTT. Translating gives CASSQQGTDTQYF.